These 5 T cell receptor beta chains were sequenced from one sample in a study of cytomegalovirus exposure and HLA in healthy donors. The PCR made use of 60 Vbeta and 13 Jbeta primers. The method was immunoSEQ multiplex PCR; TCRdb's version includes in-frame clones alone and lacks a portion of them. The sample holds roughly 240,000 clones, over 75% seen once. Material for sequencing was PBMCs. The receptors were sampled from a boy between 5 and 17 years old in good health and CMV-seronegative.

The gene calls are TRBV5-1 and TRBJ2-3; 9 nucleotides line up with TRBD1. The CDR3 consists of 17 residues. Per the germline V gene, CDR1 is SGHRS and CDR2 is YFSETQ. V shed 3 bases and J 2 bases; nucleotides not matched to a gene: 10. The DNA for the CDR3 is TGCGCCAGCAGCTCGGGACGGGGACAGGGTACCACAGATACGCAGTATTTT. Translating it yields CASSSGRGQGTTDTQYF. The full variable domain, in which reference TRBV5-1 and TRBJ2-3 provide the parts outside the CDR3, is KAGVTQTPRYLIKTRGQQVTLSCSPISGHRSVSWYQQTPGQGLQFLFEYFSETQRNKGNFPGRFSGRQFSNSRSEMNVSTLELGDSALYLCASSSGRGQGTTDTQYFGPGTRLTVL.

The CDR3 reads CAWNDRVRYEQYF. As DNA, the CDR3 is TGTGCCTGGAATGACAGGGTCCGCTACGAGCAGTACTTC. The chain couples TRBV30 to TRBJ2-7; 7 bases map to TRBD1. V trimming: 4 bases; J trimming: 3 bases; junction bases outside the gene matches: 6. Per germline, CDR1 GTSNPN and CDR2 SVGIG (reference sequence). This CDR3 comprises 13 residues. The full variable domain, its missing parts supplied by reference TRBV30 and TRBJ2-7, is SQTIHQWPATLVQPVGSPLSLECTVEGTSNPNLYWYRQAAGRGLQLLFYSVGIGQISSEVPQNLSASRPQDRQFILSSKKLLLSDSGFYLCAWNDRVRYEQYFGPGTRLTVT.

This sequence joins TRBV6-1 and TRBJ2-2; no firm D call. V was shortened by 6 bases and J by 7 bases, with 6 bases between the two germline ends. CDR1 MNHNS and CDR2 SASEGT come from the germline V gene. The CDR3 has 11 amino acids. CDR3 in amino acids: CASRSNGELFF. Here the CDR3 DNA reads TGTGCCAGCAGGTCTAACGGGGAGCTGTTTTTT.

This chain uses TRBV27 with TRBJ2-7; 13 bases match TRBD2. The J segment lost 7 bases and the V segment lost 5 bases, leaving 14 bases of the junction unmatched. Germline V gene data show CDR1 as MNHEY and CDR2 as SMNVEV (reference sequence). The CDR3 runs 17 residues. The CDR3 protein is CASSPRTSGGIYVEQYF. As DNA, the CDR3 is TGTGCCAGCAGTCCCCGGACTAGCGGGGGTATCTACGTGGAGCAGTACTTC.

The CDR3 sequence is CSVEGHLYGYTF. The CDR3 region has the DNA TGCAGCGTTGAAGGGCACCTCTATGGCTACACCTTC. The gene calls are TRBV29-1 and TRBJ1-2; no clear D gene. Germline V CDR1 and CDR2: SQVTM, ANQGSEA. There are 12 residues in the CDR3. V gave up 1 base and J gave up 4 bases, with 7 bases separating them.